This TCR beta chain was recorded in a study of T-cell memory formation after mild COVID-19. About the study: Largely, the TCR clusters proved donor specific.

This clonotype was found a few times. Antigen: not known. There are 15 residues in the CDR3. CDR1 is MDHEN and CDR2 is SYDVKM in the germline V gene. The junction had 5 bases not matched to a gene; V was cut back by 4 bases and J by 5 bases. MiXCR, applied by TCRdb to the 5' RACE reads, yields one record per CDR3 protein. The data hold hundreds of thousands of distinct CDR3 sequences, with roughly 15% observed a single time. General study results and limits: Second-wave clones peaking on day 37 lacked confirmed SARS-CoV-2 specificity. Balance between CD4 and CD8 was seen in clones contracting day 15 to 85, and a CD4+ lean was seen in later expanders.

The sequence was obtained from a man aged 18 to 30 who had mild COVID-19 (a few samples of this study predate the infection). Cell type and time point are not known. The sample comprised PBMCs or a T cell subset sorted from them (not recorded which). The chain has TRBV28 and TRBJ2-1; TRBD2 matches at 10 bases. The CDR3 loop is CASSWLAGDDNEQFF. CDR3 sequence (DNA): TGTGCCAGCAGTTGGCTAGCGGGGGATGACAATGAGCAGTTCTTC. The full variable domain, with the rest looked up from reference TRBV28 and TRBJ2-1, is DVKVTQSSRYLVKRTGEKVFLECVQDMDHENMFWYRQDPGLGLRLIYFSYDVKMKEKGDIPEGYSVSREKKERFSLILESASTNQTSMYLCASSWLAGDDNEQFFGPGTRLTVL.